What follows are 30 T cell receptor beta chains derived from one specimen sequenced in a study of neurological immune-mediated disorders (dated by TCRdb to the late 2010s). The sample's time point label is to be understood as: longitudinal time-point 3. The library came from 5' RACE. For sequencing, an Illumina HiSeq 2500 was employed. In TCRdb, the public reads were trimmed at Q25 with fastp and aligned with MiXCR, with productive beta chains retained. When rows share a CDR3 protein, they turn into one entry using the most common DNA and genes. A total of fewer than 85,000 distinct CDR3 sequences appear in this sample, around 4% of them only once. The top ten hold more than 5% of the sample. The specimen was PBMCs. These receptors were taken from a woman aged 55-70 years with multiple sclerosis.

Ten or more counts support this clonotype. V gene TRBV29-1 combines with J gene TRBJ1-2; TRBD1 is a possible D gene (5 bases). Trimming took 7 bases from V and 1 from J, leaving 10 bases between them. CDR3 length equals 12 residues. Germline-derived CDR1 and CDR2 are SQVTM and ANQGSEA. The CDR3 region has the DNA TGCAGCGGATCGGACATTAACTATGGCTACACCTTC. Its protein product is CSGSDINYGYTF.

This clonotype was recorded at least ten times. V is TRBV5-1 and J is TRBJ2-1, with 8 bases matching TRBD2. CDR1 and CDR2 (germline): SGHRS, YFSETQ. The J segment lost 1 base and the V segment lost 2 bases, leaving 2 bases of the junction unmatched. This CDR3 has 15 amino acids. The CDR3 DNA follows: TGCGCCAGCAGCTTTGCGGGGGGATCCTACAATGAGCAGTTCTTC. It translates to CASSFAGGSYNEQFF. Based on the CDR3 plus reference TRBV5-1 and TRBJ2-1, the full variable domain is KAGVTQTPRYLIKTRGQQVTLSCSPISGHRSVSWYQQTPGQGLQFLFEYFSETQRNKGNFPGRFSGRQFSNSRSEMNVSTLELGDSALYLCASSFAGGSYNEQFFGPGTRLTVL.

In its sample, this clonotype was seen many times. The chain recombines TRBV24-1 with TRBJ2-7, with D possibly matching TRBD2 (5 bases). Trimming left V 5 bases short and J 3 bases short, with 10 bases between. CDR1 KGHDR and CDR2 SFDVKD come from the germline V gene. The CDR3 loop spans 13 amino acids. This chain's CDR3 is CATSGGLGYEQYF. DNA for the CDR3: TGTGCCACCAGTGGCGGGCTGGGCTACGAGCAGTACTTC.

This clonotype appeared many times. This chain connects TRBV7-9 to TRBJ2-3; D is perhaps TRBD1 (6 bases). This CDR3 spans 15 amino acids. The germline CDR1 and CDR2 sequences are SEHNR and FQNEAQ (reference sequence). Trimming left V 4 bases short and J 1 base short, with 12 bases between. CDR3 DNA: TGTGCCAGCAGCTCAGGGGCCCGGGGCACAGATACGCAGTATTTT. Protein product: CASSSGARGTDTQYF. Looking up the rest from reference TRBV7-9 and TRBJ2-3 gives the full variable domain: DTGVSQNPRHKITKRGQNVTFRCDPISEHNRLYWYRQTLGQGPEFLTYFQNEAQLEKSRLLSDRFSAERPKGSFSTLEIQRTEQGDSAMYLCASSSGARGTDTQYFGPGTRLTVL.

The sample holds many counts of this clonotype. The chain links TRBV28 to TRBJ2-2; D gene ambiguous. The V end was cut by 2 bases, the J end by 7 bases, with 2 bases between. Germline values: CDR1 MDHEN, CDR2 SYDVKM. The CDR3 covers 11 residues. Here the CDR3 reads CASSLIGELFF. Written as DNA, the CDR3 is TGTGCCAGCAGTTTAATCGGGGAGCTGTTTTTT.

This clonotype was seen repeatedly, ten times or more. The V call is TRBV7-2, the J call TRBJ1-2; 8 bases align to TRBD1. The CDR3 is 15 amino acids. J lost 7 bases, V lost 2 bases, and 9 bases had no gene match. Germline CDR1 SGHTA, CDR2 FQGNSA. CDR3 DNA sequence: TGTGCCAGCAGCTTAAGTGGCGGACAGGGCTCTGGCTACACCTTC. Translating it yields CASSLSGGQGSGYTF.

The rearrangement links TRBV14 to TRBJ1-2, with D tentatively TRBD1 (6 bases). The CDR3 has 15 residues. The V end was cut by 4 bases, the J end by 4 bases, with 16 bases between. CDR1 and CDR2 (germline): SGHDN, FVKESK. The CDR3 region is CASSLNPPGAYGYTF. The CDR3, as DNA: TGTGCCAGCAGCCTCAACCCTCCGGGGGCCTATGGCTACACCTTC.

This clonotype was found many times. The rearrangement uses TRBV5-1 and TRBJ2-1; D ambiguous. The CDR3 is 11 amino acids. Looked up from germline, CDR1 is SGHRS and CDR2 is YFSETQ. V was clipped by 5 bases and J by 5 bases, with 5 bases between them. CDR3 in amino acids: CASSEHNEQFF. CDR3 in DNA: TGCGCCAGCAGTGAACACAATGAGCAGTTCTTC.

At least ten counts were recorded for this clonotype. The gene calls are TRBV4-1 and TRBJ1-6, with D unclear. Germline CDR1 MGHRA, CDR2 YSYEKL. The CDR3 is made up of 18 amino acids. Between the trimmed V and J ends, which lost 0 bases and 0 bases, there was a span of 12 bases. CDR3 loop: CASSQDLTGSSYNSPLHF. The DNA for the CDR3 is TGCGCCAGCAGCCAAGATCTGACGGGGAGCTCCTATAATTCACCCCTCCACTTT.

The sample holds many counts of this clonotype. The CDR3 protein is CSASPPTAHQETQYF. In DNA form, the CDR3 reads TGCAGTGCTAGCCCCCCGACAGCTCACCAAGAGACCCAGTACTTC. The chain recombines TRBV20-1 with TRBJ2-5; possibly TRBD1 for D (5 bases). The CDR3 loop spans 15 amino acids. CDR1 is DFQATT and CDR2 is SNEGSKA in the germline V gene (reference sequence). Trimming stripped 3 bases from V and 0 bases from J, with 14 bases between.

This clonotype has ten or more counts. V is TRBV10-3 and J is TRBJ2-7; 9 nucleotides match TRBD1. The CDR3 has 15 residues. Germline-derived CDR1 and CDR2 are ENHRY and SYGVKD. Trimming cost V 5 bases and J 4 bases; bases outside gene matches: 9. Here the CDR3 reads CAISSLRDRDYEQYF. The CDR3 region has the DNA TGTGCCATCAGTTCTCTCCGGGACAGGGATTACGAGCAGTACTTC.

This clonotype was found many times. The V gene is TRBV5-1, the J gene TRBJ2-3, with a possible D match to TRBD2 (6 bases). This CDR3 comprises 16 residues. Germline V gene data show CDR1 as SGHRS and CDR2 as YFSETQ. V lost 1 base, J lost 3 bases, and 15 bases lay in between. CDR3: CASSLLPGSETDTQYF. The CDR3 region has the DNA TGCGCCAGCAGCTTGCTGCCCGGGAGTGAGACAGATACGCAGTATTTT. Using reference TRBV5-1 and TRBJ2-3 for the parts outside the CDR3, the full variable domain is KAGVTQTPRYLIKTRGQQVTLSCSPISGHRSVSWYQQTPGQGLQFLFEYFSETQRNKGNFPGRFSGRQFSNSRSEMNVSTLELGDSALYLCASSLLPGSETDTQYFGPGTRLTVL.

This clonotype was recorded at least ten times. The chain carries TRBV9 and TRBJ1-5; D may be TRBD1 (5 bases). Trimming removed 0 bases at V and 6 bases at J, with 13 bases between. Germline CDR1 reads SGDLS; CDR2 reads YYNGEE. The CDR3 loop spans 15 amino acids. CDR3 DNA: TGTGCCAGCAGCGTAGGGCAGGGAGGCGTTCAGCCCCAGCATTTT. Residues: CASSVGQGGVQPQHF.

The table lists this clonotype with many counts. The chain couples TRBV3-1 to TRBJ2-5; no firm D call. Trimming cost V 1 base and J 5 bases, with 5 bases left between them. This CDR3 has 12 residues. Germline V gene data show CDR1 as LGHDT and CDR2 as YNNKEL (reference sequence). The CDR3 DNA sequence: TGTGCCAGCAGCCAAGTTCCGGAGACCCAGTACTTC. It yields the protein CASSQVPETQYF.

This clonotype came up many times. The J gene is TRBJ2-5, the V gene TRBV20-1, with a tentative D call TRBD1 (5 bases). Trimming removed 5 bases from V and 1 base from J, with 17 bases in between. This CDR3 is built from 15 residues. CDR1 DFQATT and CDR2 SNEGSKA come from the germline V gene (reference sequence). The CDR3 DNA reads as TGCAGTGCTCGAAAAAGCCAGGGTTTCCAAGAGACCCAGTACTTC. This encodes CSARKSQGFQETQYF.

Ten or more counts support this clonotype. V is TRBV29-1 and J is TRBJ1-4; D gene uncertain. Germline assignment: CDR1 SQVTM and CDR2 ANQGSEA. This CDR3 region has 13 residues. V was shortened by 4 bases and J by 6 bases, with 12 bases between the two germline ends. The CDR3 reads CSVVKGVDEKLFF. The CDR3 DNA is TGCAGCGTTGTGAAGGGCGTAGATGAAAAACTGTTTTTT.

This clonotype was observed many times. The chain combines TRBV28 with TRBJ2-2; 11 positions match TRBD2. Per the germline V gene, CDR1 is MDHEN and CDR2 is SYDVKM. The CDR3 consists of 18 residues. J gave up 3 bases and V 5 bases, and 11 bases lay outside the gene matches. CDR3 residues: CASSPAGLAGGDTGELFF. The CDR3 DNA sequence: TGTGCCAGCAGTCCCGCGGGGCTAGCGGGGGGTGACACCGGGGAGCTGTTTTTT.

The sample holds many counts of this clonotype. The chain employs TRBV5-1 and TRBJ2-7; TRBD2 aligns across 8 bases. Germline CDR1 reads SGHRS; CDR2 reads YFSETQ. Unmatched junction bases numbered 11, after V lost 4 bases and J lost 5 bases. The CDR3 loop spans 15 amino acids. As DNA, the CDR3 is TGCGCCAGCAGCCGGGACCCGGGGGGGGCCGACGAGCAGTACTTC. It translates to CASSRDPGGADEQYF.

This clonotype was picked up many times. Written as DNA, the CDR3 is TGTGCCAGCAGGGGGACCACCTCCTACAATGAGCAGTTCTTC. Protein sequence: CASRGTTSYNEQFF. J is TRBJ2-1 and V is TRBV28; D is possibly TRBD1 or TRBD2 (5 bases each). Trimming removed 6 bases from V and 0 bases from J, with 9 bases in between. The CDR3 loop spans 14 amino acids. CDR1 and CDR2 from the germline V gene are MDHEN and SYDVKM.

Ten or more counts support this clonotype. V usage is TRBV12-3 or TRBV12-4 and J usage is TRBJ2-6, with 9 positions matching TRBD1. V shed 3 bases, J shed 0 bases, and the junction held 6 bases outside the gene matches. CDR3 length: 18 amino acids. The CDR3 sequence is CASSFRTGASSGANVLTF. CDR3 nucleotide sequence: TGTGCCAGCAGTTTCCGGACAGGGGCGAGCTCTGGGGCCAACGTCCTGACTTTC.

This clonotype was recorded many times. The chain recombines TRBV20-1 with TRBJ2-1; no definite D call. CDR3 length equals 14 residues. Deletions cut 3 bases from V and 10 bases from J, with 19 bases between. CDR1 DFQATT and CDR2 SNEGSKA come from the germline V gene (reference sequence). This chain's CDR3 is CSARGSGPKGEQFF. The DNA of the CDR3 is TGCAGTGCTAGGGGCTCCGGGCCCAAAGGGGAGCAGTTCTTC.

This clonotype was picked up many times. V and J are TRBV7-2 and TRBJ2-2; D is possibly TRBD1 (5 bases). CDR3 length equals 13 residues. Trimming took 3 bases from V and 7 from J, leaving 9 bases between them. Germline CDR1 reads SGHTA; CDR2 reads FQGNSA. CDR3 sequence reads: CASSFQGIGELFF. CDR3 nucleotide sequence: TGTGCCAGCAGCTTCCAGGGTATCGGGGAGCTGTTTTTT.

In this sample, this clonotype turned up many times. V usage is TRBV5-1 and J usage is TRBJ2-5; D remains ambiguous. V lost 1 base and J 6 bases, leaving 4 bases between the germline ends. The germline gives CDR1 SGHRS, CDR2 YFSETQ. This CDR3 comprises 11 residues. CDR3 residues: CASSLLQTQYF. DNA of the CDR3: TGCGCCAGCAGCTTGTTGCAGACCCAGTACTTC.

The table lists this clonotype with many counts. The DNA of the CDR3 is TGCGCCAGCAGCTTGGAGACGACACCGAACACTGAAGCTTTCTTT. Residues: CASSLETTPNTEAFF. This chain joins TRBV5-1 and TRBJ1-1; D gene uncertain. Germline CDR1 and CDR2: SGHRS and YFSETQ. Trimming took off 0 bases at V and 1 base at J, with 10 bases between the two ends. This CDR3 contains 15 residues.

This clonotype was recorded many times. CDR3 in DNA: TGTGCCAGCAGCTACCCGGGAGCTTTCTTT. Amino acid sequence: CASSYPGAFF. The chain uses TRBV7-9 and TRBJ1-1; D call uncertain. The germline V gene encodes CDR1 SEHNR and CDR2 FQNEAQ (reference sequence). Trimming removed 4 bases from V and 10 bases from J, with 7 bases in between. The length of the CDR3 is 10 residues.

Many counts were recorded for this clonotype. The CDR3 nucleotides are TGCGCCAGCAGCCCACGGGACGCCCGAGGGACTGAAGCTTTCTTT. Its protein is CASSPRDARGTEAFF. The chain combines TRBV5-1 with TRBJ1-1; D might be TRBD1 (5 bases). V was cut by 4 bases and J by 5 bases, with 18 bases left in between. Germline CDR1 reads SGHRS; CDR2 reads YFSETQ. The CDR3 has 15 residues. The whole variable domain, filled in from reference TRBV5-1 and TRBJ1-1, reads KAGVTQTPRYLIKTRGQQVTLSCSPISGHRSVSWYQQTPGQGLQFLFEYFSETQRNKGNFPGRFSGRQFSNSRSEMNVSTLELGDSALYLCASSPRDARGTEAFFGQGTRLTVV.

Ten or more counts support this clonotype. The CDR3 sequence: CASSLLVGGNTGELFF. The CDR3, as DNA: TGTGCCAGCAGCTTACTTGTGGGGGGGAACACCGGGGAGCTGTTTTTT. The chain carries TRBV11-2 and TRBJ2-2; D may be TRBD2 (6 bases). The CDR3 consists of 16 residues. CDR1 and CDR2 (germline): SGHAT, FQNNGV. V dropped 2 bases and J dropped 1 base, with 11 bases sitting between them.

This clonotype came up many times. V and J are TRBV9 and TRBJ2-3; D perhaps matches TRBD2 (7 bases). The CDR3 is 14 residues long. The germline V and J ends were trimmed by 3 bases and 4 bases, with 12 bases remaining between them. CDR1 is SGDLS, CDR2 YYNGEE, per germline. This chain's CDR3 is CASSAGGGPDTQYF. CDR3 sequence (DNA): TGTGCCAGCAGCGCGGGGGGCGGTCCAGATACGCAGTATTTT.

This clonotype was counted many times. The V and J genes are TRBV4-1 and TRBJ1-1; D is ambiguous. The germline V and J ends were trimmed by 5 bases and 1 base, with 11 bases remaining between them. The CDR3 totals 14 residues. Looked up from germline, CDR1 is MGHRA and CDR2 is YSYEKL. In DNA form, the CDR3 reads TGCGCCAGCAGCACAACACGGGAGAACACTGAAGCTTTCTTT. Its translation is CASSTTRENTEAFF.

This clonotype was detected ten times or more. The chain combines TRBV12-3 or TRBV12-4 with TRBJ1-1; unclear D gene. Trimming took 7 bases from V and 10 from J, leaving 25 bases between them. The CDR3 totals 15 residues. CDR3 in DNA: TGTGCCAGCAATCCACCCGGCCAGGCTGGGGTGAGAGCTTTCTTT. Amino acids: CASNPPGQAGVRAFF.